The T cell receptor beta chain under discussion was sequenced for a study of T-cell reconstitution after alpha-beta-depleted transplantation in children. The CDR3 contains 12 residues. The germline V and J ends were trimmed by 3 bases and 6 bases, with 5 bases remaining between them. Unique molecular identifiers were incorporated when the TCRbeta library was constructed. MiXCR, applied by TCRdb to the PCR reads, yields one record per CDR3 protein. The sample has almost 400,000 distinct CDR3 sequences; around 21% are singletons. This clonotype originated in a human donor who donated a stem cell graft to a child with acute myeloid leukemia. The rearrangement uses TRBV12-3 or TRBV12-4 and TRBJ2-2; D gene unclear. The sequenced sample was PBMCs from the stem cell graft donor, obtained from the stem cell graft. The CDR3 DNA is TGTGCCAGCAGTTTCCCTTCCGGGGAGCTGTTTTTT. Protein sequence: CASSFPSGELFF.